Given below is one T cell receptor (beta chain) in context. The record originates from a study of T cell responses to AZD1222 COVID-19 vaccine. Germline V gene data show CDR1 as MDHEN and CDR2 as SYDVKM. This CDR3 comprises 13 residues. With 1 base removed from V and 3 bases from J, the gap between germline ends came to 3 bases. Sequencing used immunoSEQ multiplex PCR; TCRdb keeps in-frame clones, though not all of them. The sample consists of about 160,000 clones, about 90% of them appearing once. The genes are TRBV28 and TRBJ2-2; unclear D gene. Sequences were derived from peripheral blood, sampled on day 0 of AZD1222 vaccination. This TCR derives from an adult in good health. In nucleotides, the CDR3 is TGTGCCAGCAGTTTATACCACACCGGGGAGCTGTTTTTT. Its translation is CASSLYHTGELFF.